The rows below give T cell receptor beta chains drawn from one sample of a study of T cell changes during pregnancy in multiple sclerosis. Profiling relied on immunoSEQ multiplex PCR, and the TCRdb table lists in-frame clones only, not all of them. The table has approximately 100,000 clones, 90% to 95% seen once. This sample comprised peripheral blood, obtained after pregnancy. These receptors were obtained from a female donor with multiple sclerosis, enrolled in a pregnancy study. Both conserved end residues are part of each CDR3. D genes are given only for firm matches. Rows may omit the clone size; those that give it use once, few, many or a size class.

TRBJ1-5	.	TRBD1	TRBV7-2	14	TGTGCCAGCAGCAAGGGACAGCAGAATCAGCCCCAGCATTTT	CASSKGQQNQPQHF
TRBJ1-3	.	.	TRBV19	15	TGTGCCAGTAGTATCTCCGTCAGGGAAGGAAACACCATATATTTT	CASSISVREGNTIYF
TRBJ1-4	.	.	TRBV7-2	15	TGTGCCAGCAGCCTGCGGGGCTCTCGAAATGAAAAACTGTTTTTT	CASSLRGSRNEKLFF
TRBJ2-7	once	TRBD2	TRBV27	15	TGTGCCAGCAGTTCGCCGGAGCGGGGGGGCTACGAGCAGTACTTC	CASSSPERGGYEQYF
TRBJ2-7	.	.	TRBV27	13	TGTGCCAGCAGTTCAGGGAATTCCTACGAGCAGTACTTC	CASSSGNSYEQYF
TRBJ2-5	.	TRBD2	TRBV10-3	11	TGTGCCAGTAGCGGGGGTGAGACCCAGTACTTC	CASSGGETQYF
TRBJ1-1	.	.	TRBV6-1	18	TGTGCCAGCAGTGGTGGGAGGGGCAGGGGATTCGGGAACACTGAAGCTTTCTTT	CASSGGRGRGFGNTEAFF
TRBJ2-5	once	TRBD2	TRBV5-1	16	TGCGCCAGCAGCCTCGCGGTAGCGGGGGGACAAGAGACCCAGTACTTC	CASSLAVAGGQETQYF
TRBJ2-3	.	.	TRBV5-4	16	TGTGCCAGCAGCTCCTCTCGCGGGGGCCGGGGGGATACGCAGTATTTT	CASSSSRGGRGDTQYF
TRBJ1-6	.	.	TRBV4-1	17	TGCGCCAGCAGCCCAAACGTCGGGGTATCCTATAATTCACCCCTCCACTTT	CASSPNVGVSYNSPLHF
TRBJ2-7	.	.	TRBV15	16	TGTGCCACCAGCATATTATCATCGGACAGAACCTACGAGCAGTACTTC	CATSILSSDRTYEQYF
TRBJ1-2	.	.	TRBV6-1	12	TGTGCCAACAGCCAAGGGCGGGGGGCCTACACCTTC	CANSQGRGAYTF
TRBJ2-7	.	TRBD1	TRBV13	18	TGTGCCAGCAGCGCAGAATCGAAGGACAGGGTCCTCTTTCGACGGGAGTACTTC	CASSAESKDRVLFRREYF
TRBJ2-7	.	.	TRBV20-1	11	TGCAGTGCGGCCCGACTCTACGAGCAGTACTTC	CSAARLYEQYF
TRBJ2-7	.	TRBD2	TRBV6-5	15	TGTGCCAGCAGTCACCTAGCGGGCAGCTCCTACGAGCAGTACTTC	CASSHLAGSSYEQYF
TRBJ1-2	.	.	TRBV4-1	16	TGCGCCAGCAGCCAAGTGATCACGGGAGCCTACTATGGCTACACCTTC	CASSQVITGAYYGYTF
TRBJ2-7	.	TRBD1	TRBV18	14	TGTGCCAGCTCATCCGGACAGGGGGCCGACGAGCAGTACTTC	CASSSGQGADEQYF
TRBJ2-7	.	.	TRBV19	14	TGTGCCAGTAGTATGATTCACAGAGCCCGCGAGCAGTACTTC	CASSMIHRAREQYF
TRBJ1-4	.	.	TRBV18	14	TGTGCCAGCTCACCACGCGCAACTAATGAAAAACTGTTTTTT	CASSPRATNEKLFF
TRBJ2-1	.	TRBD2	TRBV10-3	14	TGTGCCATCAGTGCAGGACTAGCCTACAATGAGCAGTTCTTC	CAISAGLAYNEQFF
TRBJ2-4	.	.	TRBV7-2	11	TGTGCCAGCACCGGGGGAAACATTCAGTACTTC	CASTGGNIQYF
TRBJ2-1	.	.	TRBV5-4	13	TGTGCCAGCAGCCCGGAGAGGGACAATGAGCAGTTCTTC	CASSPERDNEQFF
TRBJ2-7	.	TRBD2	TRBV2	15	TGTGCCAGCAGCGCGGCTAGCGGGGGTGACTACGAGCAGTACTTC	CASSAASGGDYEQYF
TRBJ1-4	.	.	TRBV6-5	16	TGTGCCAGCAGTTACTCGGTCGCGGGAATCAATGAAAAACTGTTTTTT	CASSYSVAGINEKLFF
TRBJ2-2	.	TRBD1	TRBV10-3	14	TGTGCCATCAGGGGGACAGCGAACACCGGGGAGCTGTTTTTT	CAIRGTANTGELFF
TRBJ1-2	.	TRBD1	TRBV4-1	16	TGCGCCAGCAGCCAAGATCTCCAGGGGGCCATCCGCGGCTACACCTTC	CASSQDLQGAIRGYTF
TRBJ1-3	.	.	TRBV6-1	17	TGTGCCAGCAGTGTAATGGGGACACCTGCCTCTGGAAACACCATATATTTT	CASSVMGTPASGNTIYF
TRBJ2-2	.	TRBD1	TRBV7-9	16	TGTGCCAGCAGCCTTCACAGGGGTCCGAACACCGGGGAGCTGTTTTTT	CASSLHRGPNTGELFF
TRBJ2-5	.	TRBD2	TRBV7-9	15	TGTGCCAGCAGCTTAACTAGCGGGGCTCAAGAGACCCAGTACTTC	CASSLTSGAQETQYF
TRBJ2-3	.	.	TRBV6-5	14	TGTGCCAGCAGTTACGCCTATAGCACAGATACGCAGTATTTT	CASSYAYSTDTQYF
TRBJ1-5	.	TRBD1	TRBV19	15	TGTGCCAGTAGTATCCCCGGGACAGGGCATCAGCCCCAGCATTTT	CASSIPGTGHQPQHF
TRBJ1-2	.	.	TRBV11-3	13	TGTGCCAGCAGCCCCAGAGGACTCTATGGCTACACCTTC	CASSPRGLYGYTF
TRBJ2-7	.	TRBD1	TRBV14	14	TGTGCCAGCAGCCGAGGACAGGGGGCGTACGAGCAGTACTTC	CASSRGQGAYEQYF
TRBJ2-1	once	.	TRBV6-5	15	TGTGCCAGCAGTTTTTCTCCGGGACAACCCAATGAGCAGTTCTTC	CASSFSPGQPNEQFF
TRBJ2-7	.	.	TRBV5-6	13	TGTGCCAGCAGCTTGGCTACTCCCTACGAGCAGTACTTC	CASSLATPYEQYF
TRBJ1-6	once	.	TRBV6-5	15	TGTGCCAGCAGTCCCGGACAGACCTATAATTCACCCCTCCACTTT	CASSPGQTYNSPLHF
TRBJ2-1	.	.	TRBV5-1	13	TGCGCCAGCAGCCCCGCGCCTTACAATGAGCAGTTCTTC	CASSPAPYNEQFF
TRBJ1-5	.	.	TRBV6-6	15	TGTGCCAGCAGTTCGAGAGGTAATAGCAATCAGCCCCAGCATTTT	CASSSRGNSNQPQHF
TRBJ2-7	.	.	TRBV5-4	14	TGTGCCAGCAGCTTGGATCCAGGGACCTACGAGCAGTACTTC	CASSLDPGTYEQYF
TRBJ1-4	.	.	TRBV19	17	TGTGCCAGTAGTATAGGTCCTCACCTGTCACCCCGAGGGAAACTGTTTTTT	CASSIGPHLSPRGKLFF
TRBJ1-2	.	TRBD1	TRBV5-5	14	TGTGCCAGCAGCTTGACAGGGGCTAACTATGGCTACACCTTC	CASSLTGANYGYTF
TRBJ2-3	.	TRBD2	TRBV7-3	15	TGTGCCAGCAGCTTAGGCCTAGCGGGGGAAGGTACGCAGTATTTT	CASSLGLAGEGTQYF
TRBJ2-7	.	.	TRBV13	14	TGTGCCAGCAGCTTAGGCAGGGGACACATCGAGCAGTACTTC	CASSLGRGHIEQYF
TRBJ1-2	.	.	TRBV5-8	17	TGTGCCAGCAGCTTGGGCCTCGGGGGTGACGGTCGCTATGGCTACACCTTC	CASSLGLGGDGRYGYTF
TRBJ1-5	.	TRBD1	TRBV27	14	TGTGCCAGCAGCCTACAGGGGGGTTCTCAGCCCCAGCATTTT	CASSLQGGSQPQHF
TRBJ1-4	.	.	TRBV4-2	16	TGTGCCAGCAGCCAAGTGGGGCAGACAGAAAATGAAAAACTGTTTTTT	CASSQVGQTENEKLFF
TRBJ2-5	few	TRBD2	TRBV2	15	TGTGCCAGCAAAGCGGGGGAAAGGTACCAAGAGACCCAGTACTTC	CASKAGERYQETQYF
TRBJ2-7	.	.	TRBV7-8	14	TGTGCCAGCAGCTTCTCCGGGAGCAGCTACGAGCAGTACTTC	CASSFSGSSYEQYF
TRBJ2-1	.	TRBD2	TRBV19	15	TGTGCCAGTGGACCTGGGACTAGCCTGTACAATGAGCAGTTCTTC	CASGPGTSLYNEQFF
TRBJ2-5	.	.	TRBV7-2	14	TGTGCCAGCAGCTTAGGAGCACCTCAAGAGACCCAGTACTTC	CASSLGAPQETQYF
TRBJ2-5	.	.	TRBV2	13	TGTGCCAGCAGTGAGGAGGGAGAGGAGACCCAGTACTTC	CASSEEGEETQYF
TRBJ1-2	.	TRBD1	TRBV13	15	TGTGCCAGCAGCTTAGGCCTGGAGGGGGCCGGAGGCTACACCTTC	CASSLGLEGAGGYTF
TRBJ2-2	.	.	TRBV10-3	17	TGTGCCATCAGTGATCGGTCAAGGGTCCACCCGGGGGGGGAGCTGTTTTTT	CAISDRSRVHPGGELFF
TRBJ1-3	.	.	TRBV6-1	13	TGTGCCAGCAGTGAAGGGCAGGGAAACACCATATATTTT	CASSEGQGNTIYF
TRBJ1-1	.	.	TRBV11-1	14	TGTGCCAGCAGCCCCCGACAGGAGGTTACTGAAGCTTTCTTT	CASSPRQEVTEAFF
TRBJ1-1	.	.	TRBV6-5	13	TGTGCCAGCAAAAATAGTTTGCGGACTGAAGCTTTCTTT	CASKNSLRTEAFF
TRBJ2-1	.	TRBD2	TRBV5-1	15	TGCGCCAGCAGCTCGAACGGGGGGACTTACAATGAGCAGTTCTTC	CASSSNGGTYNEQFF